This TCR beta chain was identified in a study of cytomegalovirus exposure and HLA in healthy donors. With regard to this clone: Its antigen is undetermined.

General observations from the study: Fewer than 200 TCR beta chains were listed as cytomegalovirus-associated.

This table comes from immunoSEQ multiplex PCR, and its TCRdb copy is limited to in-frame clones, with some not included. Among 150,000 to 200,000 clones, about nine tenths were seen once, and the ten largest hold under 7%. Trimming took 2 bases from V and 3 from J; bases not matched to a gene: 9. The CDR3 has 16 residues. CDR1 and CDR2 from the germline V gene are MNHNY and SVGAGI (reference sequence). The chain uses TRBV6-6 and TRBJ2-7, with TRBD1 matching 8 bases. Sample: PBMCs. This receptor was obtained from a woman aged 30 to 39 in good health and CMV-seronegative. The CDR3 is CASSYGSQGADYEQYF. CDR3 nucleotides: TGTGCCAGCAGTTACGGGTCGCAGGGGGCGGACTACGAGCAGTACTTC.